This note documents a single T cell receptor beta chain sequence. What it binds is unknown. V was cut by 6 bases and J by 0 bases, with 9 bases left in between. The CDR3 runs to 13 residues. Germline lookup yields CDR1 DFQATT and CDR2 SNEGSKA (reference sequence). TCRdb analysed the 5' RACE reads with MiXCR anew, one entry per CDR3 protein. The table includes roughly 1.6 million distinct CDR3 sequences, 32% detected once. Healthy Caucasians alone served as donors. The source of the sample is a study of identical twins. Study results and caveats: Conclusions rested on cross-sectional statistics rather than following the same donors.

The chain carries TRBV20-1 and TRBJ2-1, with D tentatively TRBD1 or TRBD2 (5 bases each). The specimen was cord blood. This TCR was sampled from a newborn girl in good health. The CDR3 sequence: CSAGVSSYNEQFF. DNA for the CDR3: TGCAGTGCGGGGGTTAGCTCCTACAATGAGCAGTTCTTC.